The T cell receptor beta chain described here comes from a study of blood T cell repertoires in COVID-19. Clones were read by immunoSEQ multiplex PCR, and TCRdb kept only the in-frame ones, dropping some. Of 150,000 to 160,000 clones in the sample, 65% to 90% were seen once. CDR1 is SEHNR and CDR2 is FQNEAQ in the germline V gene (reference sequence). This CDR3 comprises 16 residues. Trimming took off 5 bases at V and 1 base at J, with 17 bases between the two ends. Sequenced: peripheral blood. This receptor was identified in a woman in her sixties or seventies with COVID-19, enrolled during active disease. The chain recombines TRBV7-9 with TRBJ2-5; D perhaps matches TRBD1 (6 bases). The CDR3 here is CASSTRTVRGQETQYF. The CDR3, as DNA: TGTGCCAGCAGCACTCGGACAGTTAGGGGCCAAGAGACCCAGTACTTC. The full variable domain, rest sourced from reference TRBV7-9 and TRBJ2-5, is DTGVSQNPRHKITKRGQNVTFRCDPISEHNRLYWYRQTLGQGPEFLTYFQNEAQLEKSRLLSDRFSAERPKGSFSTLEIQRTEQGDSAMYLCASSTRTVRGQETQYFGPGTRLLVL.